This TCR beta chain was identified during a study of cytomegalovirus exposure and HLA in healthy donors. For the study at large: Researchers found that 81% of 350 to 500 genotyped donors fell within the Caucasian-associated ancestry cluster.

No CMV serostatus was recorded for this donor. Study outcomes and limitations: Earlier findings revealed that most TCR beta V segments proved productive either about 87% or about 30% of the time.

The study ran its PCR with 60 Vbeta and 13 Jbeta primers. TCRdb keeps only in-frame clones here, not all; method: immunoSEQ multiplex PCR. The sample lists around 94,000 clones, approximately 64% occurring once. Germline V CDR1 and CDR2: SGHRS, YFSETQ. The ends were cut back, 5 bases at V and 2 bases at J, with 14 bases in the middle. The CDR3 length is 14 residues. There are a few counts of this clone. Its antigen is not identified. The TCR originated in a human donor in good health. This chain connects TRBV5-1 to TRBJ2-7; D might be TRBD1 (5 bases). Sequencing was carried out using PBMCs. The CDR3: CASRTEGLPYEQYF. The CDR3 DNA follows: TGCGCCAGCAGGACAGAAGGCCTACCCTACGAGCAGTACTTC.